The clone carrying this T cell receptor (beta chain) was picked up many times. The target antigen is unknown. The data derive from a study of identical twins. Overall study results and limits: Where beta out-of-frame sequences were concerned, excess twin sharing was weaker. While abundant cord blood beta clonotypes carried fewer insertions, memory repertoires showed no such pattern. Modelling approaches yielded underestimates of out-of-frame TCR alpha sharing between monozygotic twins.

Healthy Caucasians provided all donations. TCRdb independently ran MiXCR on the 5' RACE reads; one entry per CDR3 protein. The sample lists about 290,000 distinct CDR3 sequences; nearly 9.5% were seen once. CDR3 length: 14 residues. Germline CDR1 and CDR2: MNHEY and SMNVEV (reference sequence). The ends were cut back, 5 bases at V and 7 bases at J, with 15 bases in the middle. These data also formed part of another study, on yellow fever vaccine responses in identical twins.

Sample: CD8+ T cells sorted from blood. The receptor was isolated from a woman aged 18-30 years in good health. This chain connects TRBV27 to TRBJ2-1, with D perhaps given as TRBD1 or TRBD2 (6 bases each). The CDR3 spells CASSIQGLGNEQFF. The CDR3 DNA sequence: TGTGCCAGCAGTATACAGGGACTTGGGAATGAGCAGTTCTTC.